This T cell receptor beta chain derives from a study of shared clonotypes between healthy human individuals. Study-wide results and caveats: Rarefaction revealed incomplete sorted-subset sequencing despite large depth. Naive CD4 clonotype sharing across a few donors was 4% to 5.5%.

CD45RO-negative, CCR7-positively selected cells formed the naive CD8 fraction, excluding terminally differentiated effector memory CD45RA+ cells. Participating donors were healthy, HIV-negative adults free of recent acute infections or vaccinations. With V trimmed by 6 bases and J by 2 bases, 8 bases remained unmatched. The CDR3 is made up of 15 amino acids. Germline assignment: CDR1 SQVTM and CDR2 ANQGSEA. Sequencing used immunoSEQ multiplex PCR; TCRdb keeps in-frame clones, though not all of them. The data contain more than 500,000 clones, roughly 95% of them singletons. As regards this clone: Antigen specificity is unknown.

This sequence originates from a woman aged 30 to 39 in good health. The sequencing input was naive CD8+ T cells sorted from blood. The chain links TRBV29-1 to TRBJ1-2, with 11 bases lining up with TRBD1. This chain's CDR3 is CSVVGTGGDNYGYTF. CDR3 DNA: TGCAGCGTCGTAGGGACAGGGGGAGACAACTATGGCTACACCTTC.